One sample yielded the 14 T cell receptor beta chains listed below, sequenced in a study of T cell responses to AZD1222 COVID-19 vaccine. TCRdb keeps only in-frame clones here, not all; method: immunoSEQ multiplex PCR. The repertoire includes approximately 100,000 clones, approximately 91% of them detected once, and over 15% sits in the top ten. Specimen: peripheral blood, collected on day 0 of AZD1222 vaccination. Receptor source: an adult in good health.

The gene calls are TRBV5-6 and TRBJ1-2, with unresolved D. With 0 bases removed from V and 4 bases from J, the gap between germline ends came to 13 bases. Germline values: CDR1 SGHDT, CDR2 YYEEEE. The length of the CDR3 is 15 residues. In DNA, the CDR3 is TGTGCCAGCAGCTTGGATAGGTATCTCGGCTATGGCTACACCTTC. Encoded protein: CASSLDRYLGYGYTF.

In the case of this clone: A junction end diverges from the germline sequence, so it may reflect a read error. The V call is TRBV7-7, the J call TRBJ1-1; TRBD1 might be the D (5 bases). Germline CDR1 is SSHAT and CDR2 is FNYEAQ (reference sequence). The CDR3 consists of 15 residues. CDR3 loop: CASSPMVGVNTEAFF. The CDR3 DNA reads as TGTGCTAGCAGCCCAATGGTAGGGGTCAACACTGAAGCTTTCTTT.

The chain joins TRBV11-3 to TRBJ2-5; unclear D gene. Trimming stripped 1 base from V and 4 bases from J, with 19 bases between. This CDR3 has 17 residues. The V gene's germline CDR1 is SGHNT and CDR2 YENEEA. CDR3 sequence (DNA): TGTGCCAGCAGCTTAGTACTACAAACGGAGAGTTCAGAGACCCAGTACTTC. Protein: CASSLVLQTESSETQYF.

The genes are TRBV4-2 and TRBJ2-7, with TRBD1 matching 10 bases. V trimming: 4 bases; J trimming: 2 bases; junction bases outside the gene matches: 5. The CDR3 covers 15 residues. Germline V CDR1 and CDR2: LGHNA, YNFKEQ. CDR3 coding DNA: TGTGCCAGCAGCCCCACGACAGGGGGCCCCTACGAGCAGTACTTC. This encodes CASSPTTGGPYEQYF.

The rearrangement links TRBV5-4 to TRBJ2-4; 7 bases agree with TRBD1. The germline V gene has CDR1 SGHNT and CDR2 YYREEE (reference sequence). The CDR3 is 14 amino acids. J gave up 9 bases and V 2 bases, and 8 bases lay outside the gene matches. CDR3 loop: CASSLGQAKGIQYF. The CDR3 DNA is TGTGCCAGCAGCTTAGGACAGGCCAAGGGCATTCAGTACTTC.

This chain uses TRBV9 with TRBJ2-1, with D possibly called TRBD1 or TRBD2 (5 bases each). The CDR3 is 16 residues long. V lost 9 bases and J 4 bases, leaving 23 bases between the germline ends. Germline CDR1 and CDR2: SGDLS and YYNGEE. CDR3 DNA sequence: TGTGCCACCCTGGATCCCGGGACGCCGTCGTACAATGAGCAGTTCTTC. Amino acids: CATLDPGTPSYNEQFF.

The genes are TRBV19 and TRBJ2-5; TRBD2 matches 9 bases. This CDR3 has 18 amino acids. V lost 4 bases to trimming and J lost 5 bases; unmatched junction nucleotides: 17. The germline V gene encodes CDR1 LNHDA and CDR2 SQIVND (reference sequence). The CDR3 DNA reads TGTGCCAGTAGTAGAACGACTAGTGGCGGGAGGGCCTGGGAGACCCAGTACTTC. This codes for CASSRTTSGGRAWETQYF.

This sequence joins TRBV11-2 and TRBJ1-2; D unclear. CDR3 length: 12 amino acids. Germline V lookup: CDR1 SGHAT, CDR2 FQNNGV. With 6 bases removed from V and 4 bases from J, the gap between germline ends came to 9 bases. CDR3 nucleotides: TGTGCCAGCAGTGAGACGGGCTATGGCTACACCTTC. It is translated as CASSETGYGYTF.

The chain couples TRBV5-1 to TRBJ2-3; TRBD2 agrees at 15 bases. V dropped 4 bases and J dropped 6; count of bases not matched to a gene: 12. This CDR3 spans 18 amino acids. Germline V CDR1 and CDR2: SGHRS, YFSETQ. The CDR3 loop reads CASSAGLAGGPPKDTQYF. The DNA for the CDR3 is TGCGCCAGCAGCGCGGGACTAGCGGGGGGTCCCCCGAAGGATACGCAGTATTTT.

The V call is TRBV18, the J call TRBJ2-1; D unresolved. Germline V gene lookup returns CDR1 KGHSH and CDR2 LQKENI. The V and J ends lost 1 base and 0 bases respectively, with 16 bases between them. This CDR3 comprises 18 residues. CDR3 nucleotides: TGTGCCAGCTCACCACTAAAGGGCGCAAAGAGCTCCTACAATGAGCAGTTCTTC. This encodes CASSPLKGAKSSYNEQFF.

The chain links TRBV5-1 to TRBJ1-2, with no clear D. The germline V gene encodes CDR1 SGHRS and CDR2 YFSETQ. This CDR3 comprises 12 residues. Trimming took 2 bases from V and 10 from J, leaving 12 bases between them. The CDR3 sequence is CASSFSDRDYTF. CDR3 DNA: TGCGCCAGCAGCTTTTCGGATAGAGACTACACCTTC.

The chain uses TRBV18 and TRBJ1-5; 7 bases align to TRBD1. V lost 4 bases and J lost 6; bases outside the gene matches: 6. This CDR3 is built from 14 residues. Germline values: CDR1 KGHSH, CDR2 LQKENI. This CDR3 reads CASSLNRGGQPQHF. The CDR3 DNA reads TGTGCCAGCTCACTCAACAGGGGAGGTCAGCCCCAGCATTTT. The variable domain in full, with the rest retrieved from reference TRBV18 and TRBJ1-5, is NAGVMQNPRHLVRRRGQEARLRCSPMKGHSHVYWYRQLPEEGLKFMVYLQKENIIDESGMPKERFSAEFPKEGPSILRIQQVVRGDSAAYFCASSLNRGGQPQHFGDGTRLSIL.

This clone was recorded at least ten times. The chain combines TRBV19 with TRBJ1-1; D is undetermined. There are 13 residues in the CDR3. Trimming pared 3 bases from V and 1 base from J, leaving 6 bases between. CDR1 and CDR2 (germline): LNHDA, SQIVND (reference sequence). CDR3: CASSMVPNTEAFF. CDR3 nucleotides: TGTGCCAGTAGTATGGTCCCGAACACTGAAGCTTTCTTT.

This chain links TRBV2 with TRBJ1-3; D unresolved. CDR3 length equals 12 residues. V lost 4 bases and J lost 4, with 5 bases in between. In germline, CDR1 is SNHLY, CDR2 FYNNEI. This CDR3 is CASSVGGNTIYF. CDR3 DNA: TGTGCCAGCAGTGTTGGGGGAAACACCATATATTTT.